Reported below is one T cell receptor beta chain. The data stem from a study of PD-1 blockade in classical Hodgkin lymphoma. This table comes from immunoSEQ multiplex PCR, and its TCRdb copy is limited to in-frame clones, with some not included. There are 25,000 to 35,000 clones in the sample; 85% occur only once, and less than 2.5% lies in the top ten. CDR1 SGHRS and CDR2 YFSETQ come from the germline V gene. This CDR3 contains 16 residues. The V and J ends lost 2 bases and 7 bases, in that order; junction bases with no gene match: 13. Time point meaning: cycle 4 day 1 (C4D1), after five to seven weeks of nivolumab. Brentuximab vedotin exposure varied, and every patient relapsed after autologous stem cell transplantation. Thawed PBMCs underwent magnetic negative selection to yield purified CD4+ T cells.

The sequence came from a human donor with classical Hodgkin lymphoma. The chain has TRBV5-1 and TRBJ2-7, with 9 bases lining up with TRBD2. This specimen was CD4+ T cells from blood, taken before the fourth cycle of nivolumab. The CDR3 reads CASSFTPLAGLGEQYF. CDR3 bases: TGCGCCAGCAGCTTTACCCCGCTAGCGGGATTAGGGGAGCAGTACTTC.